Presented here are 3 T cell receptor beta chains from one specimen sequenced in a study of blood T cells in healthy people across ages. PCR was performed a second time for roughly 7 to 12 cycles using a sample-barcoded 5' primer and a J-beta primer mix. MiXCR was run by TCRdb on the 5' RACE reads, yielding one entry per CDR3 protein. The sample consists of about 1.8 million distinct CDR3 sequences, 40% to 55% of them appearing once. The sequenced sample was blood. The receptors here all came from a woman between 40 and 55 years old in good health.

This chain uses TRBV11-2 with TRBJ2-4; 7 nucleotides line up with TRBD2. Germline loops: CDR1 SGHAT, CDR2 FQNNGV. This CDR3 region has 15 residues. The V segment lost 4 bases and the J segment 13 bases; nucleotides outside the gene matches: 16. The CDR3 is CASSSKRGPYNEQYF. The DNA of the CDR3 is TGTGCCAGCAGCTCCAAGCGGGGCCCCTACAATGAGCAGTACTTC.

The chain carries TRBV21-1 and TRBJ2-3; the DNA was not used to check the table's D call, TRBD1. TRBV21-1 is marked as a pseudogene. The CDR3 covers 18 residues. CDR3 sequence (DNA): TGTGCCAGCAGCAAATGCCTCGGGACAGGGAGGAGGACAGATACGCAGTATTTT. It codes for CASSKCLGTGRRTDTQYF.

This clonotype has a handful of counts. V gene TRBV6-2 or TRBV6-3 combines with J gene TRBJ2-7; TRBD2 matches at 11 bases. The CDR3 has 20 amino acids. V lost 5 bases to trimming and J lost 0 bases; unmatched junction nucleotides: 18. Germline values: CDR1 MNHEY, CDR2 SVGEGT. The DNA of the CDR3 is TGTGCCAGCAGTGACCCGTTAGCGCTAGCGGGGGGCAGGAGCTCCTACGAGCAGTACTTC. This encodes CASSDPLALAGGRSSYEQYF.